This T cell receptor beta chain was observed in a study of CD8+ T cells in alopecia areata. Study-wide background: Administration of oral tofacitinib to treated patients was at 5 to 10 mg twice daily.

The CDR3 is made up of 13 amino acids. Trimming shortened V by 0 bases and J by 4 bases, and 9 bases separated the two germline ends. Germline V gives CDR1 GTSNPN, CDR2 SVGIG (reference sequence). After isolation, RNA underwent reverse transcription to generate cDNA as the sequencing template. TCRdb keeps only in-frame clones here, not all; method: immunoSEQ multiplex PCR. In the table there are 42,000 or so clones, more than 90% of which are singletons. Treatment here: oral pan-JAK inhibitor, 5-10 mg twice daily. Specimens obtained from alopecia areata patients comprised lesional scalp punch biopsies and peripheral blood.

Material: CD8+ T cells sorted from blood, obtained at week 24, from a patient treated with tofacitinib. J is TRBJ1-1 and V is TRBV30, with D tentatively TRBD1 (5 bases). The sequence was obtained from a human donor with alopecia areata. The CDR3 DNA is TGTGCCTGGAGTGTAGTGGGACCCACTGAAGCTTTCTTT. Its protein is CAWSVVGPTEAFF.